The subject of this entry is one T cell receptor beta chain. No antigen is known for it. From germline, CDR1 is SGHVS and CDR2 FQNEAQ. CDR3 length equals 14 residues. Germline trimming cut 3 bases from V and 7 bases from J; bases unmatched to any gene: 5. This entry is derived from a study of shared clonotypes between healthy human individuals. Regarding the study as a whole: Rarefaction gave evidence that sorted-subset sequencing remained incomplete despite large depth.

The naive CD8 fraction comprised CD45RO-negative cells positively selected for CCR7 and excluded terminally differentiated effector memory CD45RA+ cells. All participating donors were Caucasian adults from Nashville, Tennessee. This table comes from immunoSEQ multiplex PCR, and its TCRdb copy is limited to in-frame clones, with some not included. The sample shows about 2.2 million clones, just over 90% of them seen only once. This chain joins TRBV7-8 and TRBJ2-1, with 8 bases aligning to TRBD2. The sequence derives from a man aged 18 to 29 in good health. Some clones in this sample may be carry-over from other donors' samples. The sequenced sample consisted of naive CD8+ T cells from PBMCs. CDR3 sequence: CASSFSGDGNEQFF. For the CDR3, the DNA is TGTGCCAGCAGCTTTAGCGGGGATGGGAATGAGCAGTTCTTC.